This paragraph reports one T cell receptor (beta chain). This clonotype was seen a few times. No cognate antigen has been identified for it. No much larger clone exists at a distance of one base, and base qualities are not known. This specimen belongs to a study of identical twins (dated by TCRdb to 2016 to 2018). Background for the entire study: The study deep-sequenced TCR alpha and beta repertoires from monozygotic twins, unrelated adults of various ages and cord blood to test whether fetal clonotypes persist. Replicate twin experiments were performed at different times using different library preparation protocols to rule out contamination. What the authors observed across the whole study: Abundant cord blood beta clonotypes carried fewer insertions; young adult naive repertoires showed a weaker similar trend, while memory repertoires showed none. Out-of-frame TCR alpha sharing in monozygotic twins was systematically underestimated by recombination models, whereas sharing between unrelated individuals was in agreement with the recombination models. Invariant T cells such as MAIT and iNKT could partly confound zero-insertion analyses, though diverse VJ usage argued against this for most clonotypes. Compared with coincidental sharing between unrelated individuals, out-of-frame TCR alpha sequences shared between twins showed an excess of sequences with low generation probability. A weaker excess of twin sharing was found in beta out-of-frame sequences because the signal-to-noise ratio was lowered by fewer shared sequences. Conclusions relied on cross-sectional statistical analysis, since the same donors could not be followed over many years.

Taken from cysteine to phenylalanine, the CDR3 has 13 residues. CDR3 DNA only is kept here, 39 bases in frame from base 1. The junction shows trimming of 3 bases on V and 1 base on J, plus 10 bases between the germline ends. CDR1 and CDR2 (DFQATT, SNEGSKA) derive from the germline V gene (reference sequence). The library was built by means of 5' RACE. Sequencing took place on an Illumina HiSeq 2000. Template switching introduced a universal primer binding site; the final cDNA contained a unique molecular identifier, enabling accurate counting of TCR cDNA molecules. Specific primers in the conserved constant-segment region were used to synthesize first-strand cDNA for TCR alpha and beta chains. To control for contamination, every cDNA library carried two barcodes: a SMART-Mk sample barcode plus Illumina barcodes. TruSeq adapter sequences, together with Illumina sample barcodes, were added in two successive PCR steps. The TCR alpha and beta cDNA libraries were sequenced on the Illumina HiSeq platform using custom primers. Per the source publication's procedure: Unique molecular identifiers were extracted from raw reads with MiGEC, and CDR3 positions were determined with MiXCR. For each individual, recombination models were inferred using an EM algorithm with the repgenHMM and IGoR tools. The analysis of shared clonotypes was done with the tcR package in R, with sharing normalized by the product of cloneset sizes. To study raw recombination free of thymic and clonal selection effects, out-of-frame nonproductive sequences were analyzed. The public sequencing data were trimmed at Q25 with fastp and processed into clonotypes with MiXCR by TCRdb, which kept only in-frame beta chains. Rows are combined by CDR3 protein, so each entry shows the most common genes and DNA. TCRdb, not the authors, supplied the V and J calls. The sample records roughly 1.6 million distinct CDR3 sequences, less than 35% of which are singletons. The top ten clones comprise approximately 0.29% of the sample.

All donors were healthy Caucasians. Sequencing used cord blood. The rearrangement combines TRBV20-1 with TRBJ2-7; no confident D gene assignment can be made. The clonotype originates from a newborn girl in good health. The CDR3 region has the sequence CSARGQPSYEQYF. The DNA sequence is TGCAGTGCTAGGGGCCAGCCGTCCTACGAGCAGTACTTC.